Each of the 20 T cell receptor beta chains below was sequenced from the same sample in a study of CD8 T cells in Susac syndrome. Random hexamers primed reverse transcription of about 0.45 to 1 ug RNA. TCRdb itself ran the immunoSEQ multiplex PCR reads through MiXCR, one entry per CDR3 protein. The sample shows about 150,000 distinct CDR3 sequences, approximately 96% of them seen only once. Sample: CD4+ T cells from PBMCs. These receptors all come from a human donor with Susac syndrome.

V usage is TRBV6-6 and J usage is TRBJ2-7; 11 bases match TRBD2. The CDR3 is 15 residues long. The V gene's germline CDR1 is MNHNY and CDR2 SVGAGI (reference sequence). Trimming at V came to 5 bases and at J to 6 bases, leaving 9 bases not matched to a gene. CDR3 DNA: TGTGCCAGCAGTCCCTCCGGGACTAGCGGTCTCGAGCAGTACTTC. It translates to CASSPSGTSGLEQYF.

CDR3 sequence: CASSLEVGELFF. CDR3 coding DNA: TGTGCCAGCAGCTTAGAGGTCGGGGAGCTGTTTTTT. This chain joins TRBV11-3 and TRBJ2-2; D gene uncertain. The germline V and J ends were trimmed by 0 bases and 7 bases, with 3 bases remaining between them. CDR1 and CDR2 (germline): SGHNT, YENEEA. The CDR3 has 12 residues. Supplemented by reference TRBV11-3 and TRBJ2-2, the full variable domain reads EAGVVQSPRYKIIEKKQPVAFWCNPISGHNTLYWYLQNLGQGPELLIRYENEEAVDDSQLPKDRFSAERLKGVDSTLKIQPAELGDSAVYLCASSLEVGELFFGEGSRLTVL.

The gene calls are TRBV4-2 and TRBJ2-1; 8 nucleotides align to TRBD2. There are 16 residues in the CDR3. Germline values: CDR1 LGHNA, CDR2 YNFKEQ. The V gene end was trimmed by 0 bases and the J gene end by 5 bases; junction bases not matched to a gene: 6. CDR3: CASSQEAGAANNEQFF. The CDR3 DNA sequence: TGTGCCAGCAGCCAAGAAGCGGGGGCGGCCAACAATGAGCAGTTCTTC.

V is TRBV20-1 and J is TRBJ2-5, with unresolved D. The V end was cut by 4 bases, the J end by 0 bases, with 9 bases between. The CDR3 covers 13 residues. Germline V gene lookup returns CDR1 DFQATT and CDR2 SNEGSKA (reference sequence). As DNA, the CDR3 is TGCAGTGCTATAACATTGTACCAAGAGACCCAGTACTTC. It yields the protein CSAITLYQETQYF.

CDR3: CASSQEGTGATGELFF. For the CDR3, the DNA is TGTGCCAGCAGCCAAGAGGGGACAGGGGCCACCGGGGAGCTGTTTTTT. The chain employs TRBV4-2 and TRBJ2-2, with TRBD1 matching over 10 bases. Germline CDR1 and CDR2: LGHNA and YNFKEQ. There are 16 residues in the CDR3. The V and J ends lost 0 bases and 4 bases, in that order; junction bases with no gene match: 2.

The CDR3 bases are TGCAGTGCTAGAGATTCTCCGGGGGGGGAAGAGACCCAGTACTTC. This encodes CSARDSPGGEETQYF. This chain joins TRBV20-1 and TRBJ2-5; TRBD2 matches 8 bases. Germline CDR1 is DFQATT and CDR2 is SNEGSKA (reference sequence). The CDR3 extends over 15 amino acids. J gave up 3 bases and V 0 bases, and 6 bases lay outside the gene matches.

The V and J genes are TRBV20-1 and TRBJ2-7; 8 bases align to TRBD1. Germline V CDR1 and CDR2: DFQATT, SNEGSKA (reference sequence). The CDR3 extends over 15 amino acids. The ends lost 4 bases at V and 4 bases at J; junction bases unmatched: 12. The DNA of the CDR3 is TGCAGTGCTACAAAAGTGACAGGGGCTAAATACGAGCAGTACTTC. Protein sequence: CSATKVTGAKYEQYF.

The CDR3 sequence: CASSPRTSGGSYNEQFF. DNA for the CDR3: TGCGCCAGCAGCCCTAGGACTAGCGGGGGTTCCTACAATGAGCAGTTCTTC. The chain is built from TRBV5-1 and TRBJ2-1; 13 bases are a match to TRBD2. The germline V gene has CDR1 SGHRS and CDR2 YFSETQ. The V gene end was trimmed by 4 bases and the J gene end by 1 base; junction bases not matched to a gene: 5. CDR3 length equals 17 residues. Variable domain in full (rest from reference TRBV5-1 and TRBJ2-1): KAGVTQTPRYLIKTRGQQVTLSCSPISGHRSVSWYQQTPGQGLQFLFEYFSETQRNKGNFPGRFSGRQFSNSRSEMNVSTLELGDSALYLCASSPRTSGGSYNEQFFGPGTRLTVL.

CDR3 loop: CSAREGGPADTQYF. In DNA form, the CDR3 reads TGCAGTGCTAGAGAGGGAGGGCCGGCAGATACGCAGTATTTT. V usage is TRBV20-1 and J usage is TRBJ2-3; 7 bases are shared with TRBD2. The CDR3 length is 14 residues. Germline lookup yields CDR1 DFQATT and CDR2 SNEGSKA (reference sequence). With V trimmed by 0 bases and J by 4 bases, 4 bases remained unmatched.

V is TRBV20-1 and J is TRBJ2-2, with 11 positions matching TRBD1. The CDR3 has 13 residues. Germline V CDR1 and CDR2: DFQATT, SNEGSKA (reference sequence). J gave up 6 bases and V 6 bases, and 3 bases lay outside the gene matches. As DNA, the CDR3 is TGCAGTGCCGCGGGACAGGGGGCCGGGGAGCTGTTTTTT. Amino acids: CSAAGQGAGELFF.

The rearrangement joins TRBV7-8 to TRBJ2-3; D might be TRBD2 (6 bases). The V gene lost 2 bases and the J gene lost 0 bases, with 15 bases spanning the gap. The germline V gene has CDR1 SGHVS and CDR2 FQNEAQ. This CDR3 is built from 17 residues. The CDR3 coding sequence is TGTGCCAGCAGCTTAAGGGGCCGGGACTCTAGCACAGATACGCAGTATTTT. Amino acid sequence: CASSLRGRDSSTDTQYF. Full variable domain (outside the CDR3, taken from reference TRBV7-8 and TRBJ2-3): GAGVSQSPRYKVAKRGQDVALRCDPISGHVSLFWYQQALGQGPEFLTYFQNEAQLDKSGLPSDRFFAERPEGSVSTLKIQRTQQEDSAVYLCASSLRGRDSSTDTQYFGPGTRLTVL.

The genes are TRBV20-1 and TRBJ1-1; no clear D. With 6 bases removed from V and 3 bases from J, the gap between germline ends came to 14 bases. CDR1 and CDR2 (germline): DFQATT, SNEGSKA (reference sequence). The CDR3 spans 13 residues. The CDR3 spells CSAGPRSDTEAFF. The CDR3, as DNA: TGCAGTGCAGGGCCTCGGTCGGACACTGAAGCTTTCTTT.

The chain is built from TRBV20-1 and TRBJ1-1, with TRBD1 matching 7 bases. V shed 6 bases and J 0 bases; nucleotides not matched to a gene: 4. This CDR3 comprises 13 residues. The V gene's germline CDR1 is DFQATT and CDR2 SNEGSKA (reference sequence). The CDR3 protein is CSARQGVNTEAFF. CDR3 coding DNA: TGCAGTGCAAGACAGGGAGTGAACACTGAAGCTTTCTTT.

The chain has TRBV6-5 and TRBJ1-5; D is undetermined. The germline CDR1 and CDR2 sequences are MNHEY and SVGAGI. The CDR3 spans 12 residues. V was trimmed by 6 bases and J by 3 bases, leaving 6 bases between them. The CDR3 region has the DNA TGTGCCAGCAGAGGGAACAATCAGCCCCAGCATTTT. This translates into CASRGNNQPQHF.

This chain uses TRBV2 with TRBJ2-3, with D perhaps TRBD2 (5 bases). The CDR3 consists of 14 residues. V shed 7 bases and J shed 0 bases, with 11 bases lying between them. The V gene's germline CDR1 is SNHLY and CDR2 FYNNEI. CDR3 sequence: CASNSGGSTDTQYF. The DNA of the CDR3 is TGTGCCAGCAACTCTGGCGGGAGCACAGATACGCAGTATTTT.

The J gene is TRBJ1-5, the V gene TRBV27; D call uncertain. The CDR3 has 14 residues. Germline assignment: CDR1 MNHEY and CDR2 SMNVEV (reference sequence). Trimming left V 7 bases short and J 5 bases short, with 15 bases between. CDR3 in amino acids: CASTSGSRDQPQHF. The CDR3 DNA reads as TGTGCCAGCACCTCGGGGTCCCGGGATCAGCCCCAGCATTTT.

The J gene is TRBJ2-1, the V gene TRBV14, with 9 bases aligning to TRBD2. The V gene end was trimmed by 2 bases and the J gene end by 2 bases; junction bases not matched to a gene: 7. This CDR3 has 17 residues. Germline assignment: CDR1 SGHDN and CDR2 FVKESK. CDR3 residues: CASSQKRLAATYNEQFF. CDR3 sequence (DNA): TGTGCCAGCAGCCAAAAGCGACTAGCGGCCACCTACAATGAGCAGTTCTTC.

The chain joins TRBV7-2 to TRBJ2-7; 7 positions match TRBD2. This CDR3 has 15 residues. Germline loops: CDR1 SGHTA, CDR2 FQGNSA. J was trimmed by 2 bases and V by 3 bases; bases with no gene match: 7. The CDR3 reads CASSLPGGPTYEQYF. Written as DNA, the CDR3 is TGTGCCAGCAGCTTGCCGGGGGGACCAACCTACGAGCAGTACTTC.

The chain recombines TRBV14 with TRBJ2-7, with TRBD1 identical over 11 bases. Germline-derived CDR1 and CDR2 are SGHDN and FVKESK. The CDR3 extends over 15 amino acids. Trimming removed 2 bases from V and 3 bases from J; junction bases left unmatched: 3. The CDR3 nucleotides are TGTGCCAGCAGCCAAAGGACAGGGGGCCTCTACGAGCAGTACTTC. It translates to CASSQRTGGLYEQYF.

CDR3 in DNA: TGTGCCAGCAGGGGGCTCGACGAGCAGTACTTC. This encodes CASRGLDEQYF. This chain joins TRBV6-5 and TRBJ2-7, with D tentatively TRBD1 (5 bases). V was cut by 6 bases and J by 5 bases, with 8 bases left in between. The CDR3 spans 11 residues. Looked up from germline, CDR1 is MNHEY and CDR2 is SVGAGI.